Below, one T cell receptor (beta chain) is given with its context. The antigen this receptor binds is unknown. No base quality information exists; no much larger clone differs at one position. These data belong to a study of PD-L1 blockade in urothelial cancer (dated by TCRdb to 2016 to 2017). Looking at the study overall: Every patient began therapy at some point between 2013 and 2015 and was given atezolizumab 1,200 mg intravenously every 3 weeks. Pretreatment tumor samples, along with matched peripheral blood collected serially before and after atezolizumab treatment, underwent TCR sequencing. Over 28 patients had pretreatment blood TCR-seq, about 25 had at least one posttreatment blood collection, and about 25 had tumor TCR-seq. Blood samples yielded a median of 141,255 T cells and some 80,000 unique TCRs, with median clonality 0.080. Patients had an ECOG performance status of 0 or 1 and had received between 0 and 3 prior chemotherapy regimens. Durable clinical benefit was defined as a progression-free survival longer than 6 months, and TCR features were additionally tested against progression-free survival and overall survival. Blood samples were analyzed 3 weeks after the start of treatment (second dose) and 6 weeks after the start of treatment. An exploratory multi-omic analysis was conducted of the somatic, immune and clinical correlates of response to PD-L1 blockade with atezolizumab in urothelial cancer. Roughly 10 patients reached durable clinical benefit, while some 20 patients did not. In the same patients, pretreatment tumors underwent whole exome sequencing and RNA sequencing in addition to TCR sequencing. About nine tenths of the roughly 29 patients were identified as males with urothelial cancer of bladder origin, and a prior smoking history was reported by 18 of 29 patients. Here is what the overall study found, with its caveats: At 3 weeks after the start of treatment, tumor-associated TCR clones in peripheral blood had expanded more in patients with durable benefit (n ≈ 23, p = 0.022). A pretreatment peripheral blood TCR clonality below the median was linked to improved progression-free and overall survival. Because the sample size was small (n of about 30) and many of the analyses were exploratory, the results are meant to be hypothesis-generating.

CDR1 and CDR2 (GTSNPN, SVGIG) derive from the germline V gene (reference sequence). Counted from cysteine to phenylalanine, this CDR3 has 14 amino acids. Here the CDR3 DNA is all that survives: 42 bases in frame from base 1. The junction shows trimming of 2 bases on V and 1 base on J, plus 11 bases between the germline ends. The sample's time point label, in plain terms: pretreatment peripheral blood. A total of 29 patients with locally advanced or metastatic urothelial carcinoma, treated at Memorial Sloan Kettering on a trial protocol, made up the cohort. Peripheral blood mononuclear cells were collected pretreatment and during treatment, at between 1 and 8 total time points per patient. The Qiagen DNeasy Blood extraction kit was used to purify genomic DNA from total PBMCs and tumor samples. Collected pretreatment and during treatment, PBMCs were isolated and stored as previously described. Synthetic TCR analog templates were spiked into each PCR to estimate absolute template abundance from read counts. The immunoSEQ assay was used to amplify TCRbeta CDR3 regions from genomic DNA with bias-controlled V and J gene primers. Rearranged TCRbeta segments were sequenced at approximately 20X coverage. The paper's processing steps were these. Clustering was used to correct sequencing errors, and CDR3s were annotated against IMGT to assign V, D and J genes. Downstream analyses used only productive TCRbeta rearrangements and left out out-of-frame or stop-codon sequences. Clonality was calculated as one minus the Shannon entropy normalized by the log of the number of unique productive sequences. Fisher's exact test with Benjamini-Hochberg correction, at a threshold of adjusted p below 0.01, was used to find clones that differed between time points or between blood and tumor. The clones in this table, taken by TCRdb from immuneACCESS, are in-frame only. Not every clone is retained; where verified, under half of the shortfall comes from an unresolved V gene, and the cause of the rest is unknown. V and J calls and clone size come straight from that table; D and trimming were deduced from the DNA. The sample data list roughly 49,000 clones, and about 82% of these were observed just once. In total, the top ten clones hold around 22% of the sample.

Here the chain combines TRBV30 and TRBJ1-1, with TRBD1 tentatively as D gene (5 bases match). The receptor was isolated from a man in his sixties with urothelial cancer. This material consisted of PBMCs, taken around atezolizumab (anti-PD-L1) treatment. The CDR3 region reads CAWSQGKGNTEAFF. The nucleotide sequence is TGTGCCTGGAGTCAGGGAAAGGGGAACACTGAAGCTTTCTTT.